This entry lists 26 T cell receptor beta chains sequenced from one sample in a study of regulatory T cells in long-lasting Graves disease. Building of the TCR beta libraries involved iRepertoire HTBI primers and Arm-PCR of CDR3 regions. TCRdb re-called the multiplex PCR reads with MiXCR, one entry per CDR3 protein. The top ten clones hold approximately 30% of a sample with around 400,000 distinct CDR3 sequences, roughly 23% of them seen once. Time point denoted: persistent/refractory GD, antithyroid drugs over 5 years with positive TRAb. Construction of the TCR library relied on RNA isolated from PBMCs. Here the sequenced sample was peripheral blood mononuclear cells (PBMCs), taken when the disease was refractory, from a patient treated with antithyroid drugs. Receptor source: a woman in her thirties or forties with Graves disease.

In regard to this clonotype: Sequence at one end of the junction differs from germline and may be a read error. The chain recombines TRBV20-1 with TRBJ2-1; 12 bases line up with TRBD2. In germline, CDR1 is DFQATT, CDR2 SNEGSKA (reference sequence). The CDR3 is 17 residues long. The CDR3 here is CSARDLVTSGSLNGQFF. CDR3 DNA sequence: TGCAGTGCTAGAGATTTGGTGACTAGCGGGAGCCTCAATGGGCAGTTCTTC.

This clonotype was found many times. The genes are TRBV7-8 and TRBJ2-7, with a tentative D call TRBD2 (5 bases). Germline assignment: CDR1 SGHVS and CDR2 FQNEAQ. The CDR3 contains 12 residues. The ends were cut back, 3 bases at V and 3 bases at J, with 6 bases in the middle. The CDR3 reads CASSFGNYEQYF. For the CDR3, the DNA is TGTGCCAGCAGCTTCGGGAACTACGAGCAGTACTTC.

The chain links TRBV7-8 to TRBJ2-7, with 8 bases that match TRBD2. Trimming cost V 5 bases and J 4 bases; bases outside gene matches: 13. Germline values: CDR1 SGHVS, CDR2 FQNEAQ. This CDR3 spans 16 amino acids. The DNA of the CDR3 is TGTGCCAGCAGCCTCGGGGGGGTAGCGGGAATTTACGAGCAGTACTTC. It encodes CASSLGGVAGIYEQYF.

This clonotype was found a few times. The rearrangement uses TRBV7-9 and TRBJ1-4, with 8 positions matching TRBD1. The CDR3 totals 16 residues. V was clipped by 2 bases and J by 1 base; unmatched bases: 3. Per the germline V gene, CDR1 is SEHNR and CDR2 is FQNEAQ (reference sequence). Written as DNA, the CDR3 is TGTGCCAGCAGCTTATCAGGGGGCGGAACTAATGAAAAACTGTTTTTT. Its translation is CASSLSGGGTNEKLFF.

This clonotype was detected many times. The rearrangement joins TRBV11-2 to TRBJ2-7; a possible D gene is TRBD1 (5 bases). This CDR3 spans 14 amino acids. V lost 1 base and J lost 2, with 9 bases in between. Germline CDR1 SGHAT, CDR2 FQNNGV. The CDR3 sequence is CASSLVAGTYEQYF. The CDR3 DNA is TGTGCCAGCAGCTTAGTCGCAGGGACCTACGAGCAGTACTTC.

The J gene is TRBJ2-7, the V gene TRBV14; D possibly corresponds to TRBD2 (5 bases). Looked up from germline, CDR1 is SGHDN and CDR2 is FVKESK. V dropped 2 bases and J dropped 6 bases, with 14 bases sitting between them. The CDR3 consists of 14 residues. CDR3 coding DNA: TGTGCCAGCAGCCAAAGGGTTTTGGGGAGCGAGCAGTACTTC. This translates into CASSQRVLGSEQYF.

The chain is built from TRBV13 and TRBJ2-7; D not resolved. The CDR3 loop spans 16 amino acids. V lost 6 bases and J 6 bases, leaving 24 bases between the germline ends. The germline gives CDR1 PRHDT, CDR2 FYEKMQ (reference sequence). CDR3 loop: CASSPPAFHFYPEQYF. In DNA form, the CDR3 reads TGTGCCAGCAGTCCGCCGGCATTTCATTTCTATCCCGAGCAGTACTTC. Complete variable domain (other parts from reference TRBV13 and TRBJ2-7): AAGVIQSPRHLIKEKRETATLKCYPIPRHDTVYWYQQGPGQDPQFLISFYEKMQSDKGSIPDRFSAQQFSDYHSELNMSSLELGDSALYFCASSPPAFHFYPEQYFGPGTRLTVT.

This clonotype was seen a few times. The V and J genes are TRBV10-1 and TRBJ2-3, with 8 bases lining up with TRBD1. Germline-derived CDR1 and CDR2 are WNHNN and SYGVQD (reference sequence). This CDR3 is 15 amino acids long. Trimming took 0 bases from V and 3 from J; bases not matched to a gene: 2. For the CDR3, the DNA is TGCGCCAGCAGTGAGTCGAACAGGGGGACAGATACGCAGTATTTT. Residues: CASSESNRGTDTQYF.

V gene TRBV12-3 or TRBV12-4 combines with J gene TRBJ2-7, with no clear D. The CDR3 sequence is 13 residues long. V was clipped by 2 bases and J by 6 bases, with 11 bases between them. DNA of the CDR3: TGTGCCAGCAGTTTAATGGAACAGACCGAGCAGTACTTC. Translating it yields CASSLMEQTEQYF.

This clonotype was found many times. The chain combines TRBV11-2 with TRBJ1-4; D unresolved. Germline V gives CDR1 SGHAT, CDR2 FQNNGV. The CDR3 spans 13 residues. The germline V and J ends were trimmed by 1 base and 8 bases, with 8 bases remaining between them. The CDR3 loop is CASSLVEDEKLFF. The CDR3 nucleotides are TGTGCCAGCAGCTTAGTGGAGGACGAAAAACTGTTTTTT.

Ten or more counts support this clonotype. The V and J genes are TRBV11-2 and TRBJ2-7; TRBD2 is a possible D gene (5 bases). The CDR3 covers 14 residues. Germline V gives CDR1 SGHAT, CDR2 FQNNGV. V was shortened by 5 bases and J by 3 bases, with 14 bases between the two germline ends. CDR3 nucleotide sequence: TGTGCCAGCAGCACGGGAATTATGGACTACGAGCAGTACTTC. Its protein is CASSTGIMDYEQYF.

The chain has TRBV20-1 and TRBJ2-1; maybe TRBD2 (6 bases). Germline V CDR1 and CDR2: DFQATT, SNEGSKA (reference sequence). The CDR3 has 14 residues. V was cut by 3 bases and J by 4 bases, with 13 bases left in between. This CDR3 is CSASGSRGYNEQFF. CDR3 DNA sequence: TGCAGTGCTAGCGGGTCCCGGGGGTACAATGAGCAGTTCTTC.

This clonotype was picked up many times. V is TRBV28 and J is TRBJ1-4; D is perhaps TRBD1 (6 bases). The CDR3 has 13 residues. Germline V gives CDR1 MDHEN, CDR2 SYDVKM. Trimming took off 4 bases at V and 8 bases at J, with 11 bases between the two ends. This chain's CDR3 is CASSYTGFEKLFF. The CDR3 DNA reads TGTGCCAGCAGTTACACAGGGTTCGAAAAACTGTTTTTT.

This chain uses TRBV7-3 with TRBJ2-3; no clear D. The V and J ends lost 2 bases and 2 bases respectively, with 11 bases between them. The length of the CDR3 is 15 residues. The germline V gene encodes CDR1 SGHTA and CDR2 FQGTGA. CDR3 in DNA: TGTGCCAGCAGCTTATCACCTTCGGCCACAGATACGCAGTATTTT. Its protein is CASSLSPSATDTQYF.

This clonotype has just a few counts. V and J are TRBV20-1 and TRBJ2-7; 9 bases fit TRBD1. The trim removed 6 bases at V and 5 bases at J, leaving 11 bases unmatched. The CDR3 runs to 14 residues. The V gene's germline CDR1 is DFQATT and CDR2 SNEGSKA (reference sequence). CDR3 loop: CSAEGGQGPNEQYF. CDR3 bases: TGCAGTGCGGAGGGGGGACAGGGCCCTAACGAGCAGTACTTC.

This rearrangement joins TRBV30 to TRBJ1-4; no reliable D call. Trimming shortened V by 2 bases and J by 4 bases, and 5 bases separated the two germline ends. The germline V gene encodes CDR1 GTSNPN and CDR2 SVGIG (reference sequence). The CDR3 extends over 12 amino acids. Here the CDR3 DNA reads TGTGCCTGGAGTACAAATAATGAAAAACTGTTTTTT. Its translation: CAWSTNNEKLFF.

J is TRBJ2-7 and V is TRBV19; tentatively, D is TRBD1 (5 bases). The CDR3 length is 13 residues. Germline V gene data show CDR1 as LNHDA and CDR2 as SQIVND (reference sequence). V lost 9 bases and J lost 1, with 13 bases in between. As DNA, the CDR3 is TGTGCCAGCAGCATGACAGTTTCCTACGAGCAGTACTTC. This sequence encodes CASSMTVSYEQYF.

This clonotype was seen a handful of times. V gene TRBV30 combines with J gene TRBJ1-1, with D possibly matching TRBD1 (6 bases). The germline V gene has CDR1 GTSNPN and CDR2 SVGIG (reference sequence). This CDR3 comprises 13 residues. Trimming cost V 3 bases and J 1 base, with 9 bases left between them. This chain's CDR3 is CAWSRDTNTEAFF. As DNA, the CDR3 is TGTGCCTGGAGCCGGGACACGAACACTGAAGCTTTCTTT.

This clonotype was found many times. This chain uses TRBV6-1 with TRBJ2-2; D unresolved. The CDR3 covers 14 residues. V lost 6 bases and J 1 base, leaving 9 bases between the germline ends. Germline CDR1 reads MNHNS; CDR2 reads SASEGT. The CDR3 DNA sequence: TGTGCCAGCAGCCCCGACTGGAACACCGGGGAGCTGTTTTTT. Protein sequence: CASSPDWNTGELFF.

The chain couples TRBV6-1 to TRBJ2-7, with D unresolved. V was trimmed by 8 bases and J by 0 bases, leaving 11 bases between them. The germline V gene encodes CDR1 MNHNS and CDR2 SASEGT. The CDR3 length is 13 residues. Here the CDR3 DNA reads TGTGCCAGCCTCGGACGATCCTCCTACGAGCAGTACTTC. It yields the protein CASLGRSSYEQYF.

This clonotype was detected many times. The gene calls are TRBV11-1 and TRBJ1-4; maybe TRBD1 (6 bases). CDR1 and CDR2 (germline): SGHAT, FQDESV (reference sequence). V shed 4 bases and J shed 6 bases, with 12 bases lying between them. The CDR3 sequence is 14 residues long. CDR3 sequence (DNA): TGTGCCAGCAGCTCACAGGGCGGTGATGAAAAACTGTTTTTT. It translates to CASSSQGGDEKLFF.

About this clonotype: A read error may be the cause here, since a much bigger clone is one base away. V usage is TRBV6-9 and J usage is TRBJ1-2; D possibly corresponds to TRBD1 (5 bases). Germline V gene sequence: CDR1 MNHGY, CDR2 SVAAGI. The CDR3 contains 15 residues. The chain's CDR3 is CASSYSGRGGYGYAF. The CDR3 DNA follows: TGTGCCAGCAGTTATTCAGGGAGGGGAGGCTATGGCTACGCCTTC.

V gene TRBV28 combines with J gene TRBJ2-3, with 7 nucleotides matching TRBD2. This CDR3 spans 14 amino acids. Trimming cost V 6 bases and J 2 bases; bases outside gene matches: 5. CDR1 is MDHEN, CDR2 SYDVKM, per germline. The CDR3 sequence: CASSLADNTDTQYF. Written as DNA, the CDR3 is TGTGCCAGCAGCCTAGCGGATAACACAGATACGCAGTATTTT.

This clonotype was seen a handful of times. The V gene is TRBV20-1, the J gene TRBJ1-5; TRBD1 agrees at 7 bases. The V gene end was trimmed by 6 bases and the J gene end by 4 bases; junction bases not matched to a gene: 12. This CDR3 contains 15 residues. The germline gives CDR1 DFQATT, CDR2 SNEGSKA (reference sequence). In nucleotides, the CDR3 is TGCAGTGCCCCGGACAGGAGATTTGGAAATCAGCCCCAGCATTTT. Its protein is CSAPDRRFGNQPQHF.

Here the CDR3 DNA reads TGTGCCAGCAGTGACCCGGGAGGGCCCTCCAATGAGCAGTTCTTC. Translated, it gives CASSDPGGPSNEQFF. This chain connects TRBV2 to TRBJ2-1; 8 bases fit TRBD2. The CDR3 loop spans 15 amino acids. Trimming at V came to 3 bases and at J to 6 bases, leaving 7 bases not matched to a gene. The V gene's germline CDR1 is SNHLY and CDR2 FYNNEI.

This clonotype was seen at least ten times. The genes are TRBV28 and TRBJ1-4; D is unresolved. CDR1 and CDR2 (germline): MDHEN, SYDVKM. Trimming shortened V by 8 bases and J by 0 bases, and 10 bases separated the two germline ends. The CDR3 is 14 amino acids. This CDR3 is CASRSVATNEKLFF. The CDR3, as DNA: TGTGCCAGCCGATCAGTTGCAACTAATGAAAAACTGTTTTTT. The full variable domain, rest sourced from reference TRBV28 and TRBJ1-4, is DVKVTQSSRYLVKRTGEKVFLECVQDMDHENMFWYRQDPGLGLRLIYFSYDVKMKEKGDIPEGYSVSREKKERFSLILESASTNQTSMYLCASRSVATNEKLFFGSGTQLSVL.